In its sample, the clone carrying this TCR beta chain ranks as medium-sized. Its antigen remains unidentified. TCR beta rearrangements were amplified from peripheral blood genomic DNA. Rearranged V-D-J TRB sequences were amplified with a mixed TRB-A/B primer pool. In TCRdb, the multiplex PCR reads were re-called with MiXCR into one record per CDR3 protein. The sample yields some 2,600 distinct CDR3 sequences, 23% seen once. These data belong to a study of T cell repertoires in aging, cancer and after chemotherapy. V dropped 5 bases and J dropped 6; count of bases not matched to a gene: 9. The CDR3 sequence is 14 residues long. Germline lookup yields CDR1 MNHEY and CDR2 SVGAGI. Study results and caveats: Across the chemotherapy interval, each cancer cohort showed higher median generation probability, suggesting thymic rebound.

The origin of this receptor is a human donor with a solid tumor. The sequenced material came from blood. V and J are TRBV6-5 and TRBJ2-7; 8 positions agree with TRBD1. CDR3 sequence reads: CASSTWTGFGEQYF. DNA of the CDR3: TGTGCCAGCAGTACCTGGACAGGGTTCGGCGAGCAGTACTTC.